This entry features one T cell receptor (beta chain) sequence. Its antigen is not known. Profiled with immunoSEQ multiplex PCR; TCRdb holds only in-frame clones, not every one. Of 6,000 or so clones listed, around 90% were seen once; the top ten hold around 8%. The CDR3 has 11 residues. Germline V gene lookup returns CDR1 GTSNPN and CDR2 SVGIG (reference sequence). V lost 5 bases to trimming and J lost 5 bases; unmatched junction nucleotides: 2. The data were obtained in a study of T cell clonotyping in hematopoietic cell transplantation. General study points: After transplant, recipient diversity fell while pathologically expanded clonotypes grew through day 180. Broader posttransplant TCR repertoire diversity was predicted by graft donor and pretransplant recipient Inverse Simpson Index values.

Here the sequenced sample was peripheral blood mononuclear cells, taken 100 days after allogeneic stem cell transplant. This TCR came from a male patient between 35 and 55 years old who had an allogeneic stem cell transplant from an unrelated donor, so the T cells may come from the graft donor. Some clones in this sample may be carry-over from other donors' samples. The chain combines TRBV30 with TRBJ2-5; TRBD1 agrees at 7 bases. DNA of the CDR3: TGTGCCTGGGACAGGGTGGAGACCCAGTACTTC. This sequence encodes CAWDRVETQYF.